Below, 5 T cell receptor beta chains from the same sample are listed, as sequenced in a study of blood T cell repertoires in COVID-19. Data came from immunoSEQ multiplex PCR; TCRdb stores just in-frame clones and leaves some out. The table includes around 95,000 clones, roughly nine tenths detected once. Material: peripheral blood. All receptors come from a man aged 50-60 years with active COVID-19.

The V and J genes are TRBV14 and TRBJ2-7; 9 bases line up with TRBD1. This CDR3 contains 14 residues. V lost 4 bases and J lost 5; bases outside the gene matches: 6. The V gene's germline CDR1 is SGHDN and CDR2 FVKESK. CDR3 DNA sequence: TGTGCCAGCAGCCCTCCGGGACAGGGCAACGAGCAGTACTTC. Amino acids: CASSPPGQGNEQYF.

The chain employs TRBV3-1 (or the pseudogene TRBV3-2) and TRBJ2-5; 13 nucleotides agree with TRBD2. The CDR3 has 19 residues. The ends lost 0 bases at V and 6 bases at J; junction bases unmatched: 13. Germline V lookup: CDR1 LGHDT, CDR2 YNNKEL (reference sequence). CDR3 DNA: TGTGCCAGCAGCCAAGATCCCAGTACTAGCGGGGGGGCTTCGAAGACCCAGTACTTC. Its protein product is CASSQDPSTSGGASKTQYF.

The chain recombines TRBV5-6 with TRBJ2-1; D might be TRBD2 (5 bases). Trimming shortened V by 0 bases and J by 8 bases, and 12 bases separated the two germline ends. The CDR3 spans 14 residues. From germline, CDR1 is SGHDT and CDR2 YYEEEE. The CDR3: CASSLGTSFYEQFF. DNA for the CDR3: TGTGCCAGCAGCTTGGGTACTAGTTTCTATGAGCAGTTCTTC.

This chain links TRBV12-3 or TRBV12-4 with TRBJ1-6; 9 bases align to TRBD1. The CDR3 length is 12 residues. V trimming: 6 bases; J trimming: 16 bases; junction bases outside the gene matches: 7. CDR3 DNA sequence: TGTGCCAGCAGACTGGGACAGGGAGAACTCCACTTT. Translation: CASRLGQGELHF.

The chain recombines TRBV6-5 with TRBJ2-1; the D gene is possibly TRBD2 (5 bases). The V end lost 6 bases, the J end lost 6 bases, and 9 bases lay between the germline ends. The germline gives CDR1 MNHEY, CDR2 SVGAGI. The CDR3 has 12 residues. The CDR3 bases are TGTGCCAGCAGGGGAACTAGCAATGAGCAGTTCTTC. It yields the protein CASRGTSNEQFF.